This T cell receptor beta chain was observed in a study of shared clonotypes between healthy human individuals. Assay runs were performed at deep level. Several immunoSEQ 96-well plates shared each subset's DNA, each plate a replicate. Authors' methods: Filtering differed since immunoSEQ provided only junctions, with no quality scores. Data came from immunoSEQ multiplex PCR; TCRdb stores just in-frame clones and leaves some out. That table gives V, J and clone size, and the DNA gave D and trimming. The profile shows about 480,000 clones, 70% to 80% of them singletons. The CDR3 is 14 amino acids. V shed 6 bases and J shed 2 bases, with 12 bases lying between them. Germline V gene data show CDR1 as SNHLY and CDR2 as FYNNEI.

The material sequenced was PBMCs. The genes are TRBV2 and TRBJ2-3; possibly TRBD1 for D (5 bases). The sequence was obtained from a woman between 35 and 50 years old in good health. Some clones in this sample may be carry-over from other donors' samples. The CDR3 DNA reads TGTGCCAGCAGGGGGTGGGGCAACACAGATACGCAGTATTTT. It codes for CASRGWGNTDTQYF.